The T cell receptor beta chain described here comes from a study of shared T cell receptors in the human thymus (dated by TCRdb to about 2021). Regarding the research as a whole: The study examined how self-reactive, shared T-cell receptor alpha chains are generated in the human thymus.

As concerns this clone: Its specific antigen is unknown. No clone much larger than this one lies a single base away; base qualities are absent.

The library was generated by the immunoSEQ multiplex PCR assay. TCRdb re-hosts the immuneACCESS table, in-frame sequences only. Its copies lack some clones; in the studies checked, an unresolved V gene accounts for under half of them, and the cause for the rest is not known. This sample has about 660,000 clones in its table, and roughly 90% of those were observed once. The ten largest clones add up to about 0.01% of the sample. The same data also contributed to another study, on human thymus T cells. From that second study: The donors were immunologically healthy infants in Finland who had open corrective cardiac surgery for congenital heart defects. Thymus tissue was obtained as surgical resects removed during corrective cardiac surgery. Usage of V and J gene segments appeared to be biased in both the thymic and the peripheral blood repertoires. Highly overlapping thymic TCR repertoires among unrelated individuals were reported in the related research. TCR alpha and beta repertoires from roughly eight infant thymus samples and four related peripheral blood samples were characterized in the study. Donor ages ranged from roughly 7 to 244 days, and the cohort comprised roughly six male and a couple of female infants. After being mechanically released from the tissue, thymocytes were kept at -70 degrees C in pellets of about 8.5-34 million cells. A QIAsymphony instrument was used to extract genomic DNA from frozen cell pellets. Using the immunoSEQ multiplex PCR assay, the TCRB and TCRAD loci were amplified from a standardized quantity of quality-controlled genomic DNA. The V(D)J region was spanned by amplicons of a length sufficient to cover the CDR3 and to identify V and J genes. The amplicons were sequenced on an Illumina platform via the commercial immunoSEQ service. Primer bias and sequencing errors were corrected as previously described, and TCRAD and TCRB definitions were based on the IMGT database. Analysis of the repertoires was done with immunoSEQ Analyzer 3.0 and VDJTools and included basic statistics, V/J segment usage, diversity estimates, rarefaction and pairwise overlap. Diversity was estimated with Chao1, ChaoE, Efron-Thisted, Shannon and inverse Simpson indices, and also on datasets down-sampled to the smallest sample. Repertoire overlap was determined by strict matching of CDR3 nucleotide sequence, V gene and J gene, and Jaccard-based multidimensional scaling clustering was applied. On average, thymus samples yielded hundreds of thousands of unique TCRB clonotypes, whereas blood samples yielded about 84,000.

The receptor was derived from a boy younger than two with a congenital heart defect. Donor details come from another sample of the same person, matched by shared clones. Specimen: thymocytes.

Here the CDR3 is given as CASSSQGRDEQFF. The bases read TGTGCCAGCAGTTCCCAGGGGCGGGATGAGCAGTTCTTC. The sequence joins TRBV27 to TRBJ2-1; TRBD1 is a possible D gene, resting on 6 matching bases. Deletion took 4 bases off V and 8 bases off J, with a span of 12 bases between the germline ends. The germline V gene (reference sequence) sets CDR1 to MNHEY and CDR2 to SMNVEV. The CDR3 runs 13 amino acids, cysteine and phenylalanine included. Solely the CDR3 DNA is kept, with 39 bases framed from the first base.